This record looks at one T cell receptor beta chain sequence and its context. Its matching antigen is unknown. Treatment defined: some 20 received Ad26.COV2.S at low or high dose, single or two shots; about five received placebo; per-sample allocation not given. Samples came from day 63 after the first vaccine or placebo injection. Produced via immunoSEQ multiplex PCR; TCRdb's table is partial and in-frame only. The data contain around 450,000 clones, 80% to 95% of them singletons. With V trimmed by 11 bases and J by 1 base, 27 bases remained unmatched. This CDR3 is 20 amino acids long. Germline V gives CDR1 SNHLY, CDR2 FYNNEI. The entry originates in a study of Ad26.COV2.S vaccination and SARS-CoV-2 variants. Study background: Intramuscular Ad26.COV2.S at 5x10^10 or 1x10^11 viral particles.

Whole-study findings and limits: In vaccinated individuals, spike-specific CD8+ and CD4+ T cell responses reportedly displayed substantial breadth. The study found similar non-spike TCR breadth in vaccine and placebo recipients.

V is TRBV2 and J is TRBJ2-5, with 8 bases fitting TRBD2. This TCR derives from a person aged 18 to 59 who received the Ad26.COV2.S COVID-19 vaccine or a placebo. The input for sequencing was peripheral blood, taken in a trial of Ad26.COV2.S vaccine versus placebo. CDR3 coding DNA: TGTGCCGGATCGACTAGCGAGAGGGGGATCCTTTCCTTAGGCCAAGAGACCCAGTACTTC. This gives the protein CAGSTSERGILSLGQETQYF.